This T cell receptor (beta chain) was captured by sequencing in a study of blood T cell repertoires in COVID-19. Study at large: Sample material is recorded as cDNA or gDNA derived from T cells, B-cell-depleted T cells, or PBMCs.

V dropped 4 bases and J dropped 7; count of bases not matched to a gene: 9. Germline assignment: CDR1 KGHSY and CDR2 FQNENV. The CDR3 covers 15 residues. Generated by immunoSEQ multiplex PCR, the TCRdb table keeps only in-frame clones and is missing some. The repertoire includes more than 300,000 clones, around 90% of them detected once, and 0.9% to 1.5% sits in the top ten. The clonotype was recovered from a woman aged 18-29 years who had recovered from COVID-19. Source material: PBMCs or T cells enriched from blood (not recorded which). V usage is TRBV16 and J usage is TRBJ2-7; 11 bases match TRBD1. CDR3 DNA: TGTGCCAGCAGCCGCCAGAGGACAGGGGGCGATGAGCAGTACTTC. Translating gives CASSRQRTGGDEQYF.